Following are 5 T cell receptor beta chains from one sample sequenced in a study of PD-1 blockade in classical Hodgkin lymphoma. With no exception, relapse followed autologous stem cell transplantation in all patients, and brentuximab vedotin exposure varied. CD4+ T cells were purified from thawed PBMCs by magnetic negative selection. Assay: immunoSEQ multiplex PCR; the TCRdb copy retains only in-frame clones and omits some. The sample carries 10,000 to 15,000 clones, 90% recorded once. The sequences come from CD4+ T cells from blood, collected at baseline. The origin of the receptors is a human donor with classical Hodgkin lymphoma.

This chain joins TRBV9 and TRBJ1-2, with no clear D. The CDR3 is 14 residues long. Trimming stripped 3 bases from V and 2 bases from J, with 11 bases between. Germline V gene sequence: CDR1 SGDLS, CDR2 YYNGEE. CDR3 nucleotide sequence: TGTGCCAGCAGCGCCCACGGGCCCAACTATGGCTACACCTTC. Translation: CASSAHGPNYGYTF.

V and J are TRBV6-1 and TRBJ2-5; D ambiguous. V was trimmed by 7 bases and J by 1 base, leaving 16 bases between them. Germline V gene data show CDR1 as MNHNS and CDR2 as SASEGT. The CDR3 is made up of 15 amino acids. CDR3 sequence reads: CASKAGPSSQETQYF. Written as DNA, the CDR3 is TGTGCCAGCAAGGCAGGTCCTTCCAGCCAAGAGACCCAGTACTTC.

This chain links TRBV18 with TRBJ2-6; no clear D. This CDR3 has 16 residues. The germline gives CDR1 KGHSH, CDR2 LQKENI. Trimming took off 3 bases at V and 3 bases at J, with 12 bases between the two ends. CDR3 loop: CASSPTPLGGANVLTF. DNA for the CDR3: TGTGCCAGCTCACCGACCCCACTCGGTGGGGCCAACGTCCTGACTTTC.

This CDR3 is CASGGIIRDTQYF. The CDR3 DNA follows: TGTGCCAGCGGAGGAATCATCAGGGATACGCAGTATTTT. V usage is TRBV2 and J usage is TRBJ2-3, with D possibly being TRBD2 (5 bases). CDR3 length: 13 residues. Trimming shortened V by 8 bases and J by 6 bases, and 15 bases separated the two germline ends. Germline assignment: CDR1 SNHLY and CDR2 FYNNEI. The complete variable domain, with remaining parts taken from reference TRBV2 and TRBJ2-3, reads EPEVTQTPSHQVTQMGQEVILRCVPISNHLYFYWYRQILGQKVEFLVSFYNNEISEKSEIFDDQFSVERPDGSNFTLKIRSTKLEDSAMYFCASGGIIRDTQYFGPGTRLTVL.

This sequence joins TRBV5-4 and TRBJ1-1, with 8 nucleotides matching TRBD1. The CDR3 totals 18 residues. The V and J ends lost 0 bases and 3 bases, in that order; junction bases with no gene match: 13. The germline gives CDR1 SGHNT, CDR2 YYREEE (reference sequence). The CDR3 protein is CASSLAKEKIRGHTEAFF. In DNA, the CDR3 is TGTGCCAGCAGCTTGGCGAAAGAAAAGATCAGGGGGCACACTGAAGCTTTCTTT.